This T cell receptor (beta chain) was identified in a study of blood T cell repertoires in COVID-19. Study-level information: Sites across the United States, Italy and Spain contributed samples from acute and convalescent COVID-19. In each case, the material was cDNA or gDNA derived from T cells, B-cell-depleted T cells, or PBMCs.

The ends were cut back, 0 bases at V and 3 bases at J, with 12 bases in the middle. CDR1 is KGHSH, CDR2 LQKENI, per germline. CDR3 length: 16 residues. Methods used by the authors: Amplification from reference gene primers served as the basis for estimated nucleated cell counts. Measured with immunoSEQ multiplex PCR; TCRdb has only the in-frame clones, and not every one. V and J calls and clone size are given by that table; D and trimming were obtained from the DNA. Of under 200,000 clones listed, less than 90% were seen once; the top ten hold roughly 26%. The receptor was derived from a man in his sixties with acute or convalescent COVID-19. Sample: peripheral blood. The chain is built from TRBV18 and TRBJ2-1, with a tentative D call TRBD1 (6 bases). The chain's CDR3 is CASSPPQGPNYNEQFF. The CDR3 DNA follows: TGTGCCAGCTCACCACCGCAGGGGCCGAACTACAATGAGCAGTTCTTC.